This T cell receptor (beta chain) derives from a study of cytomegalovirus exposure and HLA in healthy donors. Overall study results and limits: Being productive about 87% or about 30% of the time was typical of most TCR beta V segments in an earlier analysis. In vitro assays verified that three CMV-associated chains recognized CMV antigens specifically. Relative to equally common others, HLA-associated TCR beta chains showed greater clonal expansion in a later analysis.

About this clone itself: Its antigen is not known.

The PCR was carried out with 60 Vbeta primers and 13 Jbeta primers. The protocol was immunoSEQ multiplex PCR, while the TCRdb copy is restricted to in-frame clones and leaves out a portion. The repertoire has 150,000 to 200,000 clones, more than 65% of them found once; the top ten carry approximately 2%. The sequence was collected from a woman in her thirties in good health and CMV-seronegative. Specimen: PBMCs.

CDR3 sequence (DNA): TGCGCCAGCAGCCAAGACCGACAGTCATACAATGAGCAGTTCTTC. Translated, it gives CASSQDRQSYNEQFF. The genes are TRBV4-1 and TRBJ2-1; tentatively, D is TRBD1 (5 bases). CDR3 size: 15 residues. Trimming cost V 0 bases and J 4 bases, with 10 bases left between them. Germline V gene lookup returns CDR1 MGHRA and CDR2 YSYEKL.